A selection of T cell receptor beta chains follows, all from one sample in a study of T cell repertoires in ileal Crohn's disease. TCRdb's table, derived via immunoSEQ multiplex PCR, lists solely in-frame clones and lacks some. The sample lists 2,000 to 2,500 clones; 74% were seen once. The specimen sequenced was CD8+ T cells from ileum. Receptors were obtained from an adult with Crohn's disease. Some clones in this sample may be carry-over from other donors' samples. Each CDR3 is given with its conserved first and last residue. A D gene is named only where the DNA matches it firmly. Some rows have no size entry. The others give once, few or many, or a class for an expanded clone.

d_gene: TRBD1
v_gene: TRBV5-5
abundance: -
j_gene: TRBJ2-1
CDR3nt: TGTGCCAGCAGCGGTATAGAGACAGGGGACAAGTTCTTC
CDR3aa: CASSGIETGDKFF

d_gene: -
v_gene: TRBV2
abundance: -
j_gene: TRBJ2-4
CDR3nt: TGTGCCAGCAGTGAACTTCGGAACATTCAGTACTTC
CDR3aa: CASSELRNIQYF

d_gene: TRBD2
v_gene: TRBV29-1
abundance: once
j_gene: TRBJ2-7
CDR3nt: TGCAGCGTCCGAGCGGGAGAGACCTACGAGCAGTACTTC
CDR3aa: CSVRAGETYEQYF

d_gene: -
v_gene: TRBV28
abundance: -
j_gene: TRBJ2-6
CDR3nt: TGTGCCAGCAGTTTACTTGTGGGGAGCTCTGGGGCCAACGTCCTGACTTTC
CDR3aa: CASSLLVGSSGANVLTF

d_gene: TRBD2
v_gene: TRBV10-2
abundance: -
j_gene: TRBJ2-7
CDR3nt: TGCGCCAGCGAGACTAGCGGCAACTCCTACGAGCAGTACTTC
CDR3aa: CASETSGNSYEQYF

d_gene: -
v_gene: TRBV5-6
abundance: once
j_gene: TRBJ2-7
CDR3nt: TGTGCCAGCAGCGCGGGGACAGCCTCCTACGAGCAGTACTTC
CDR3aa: CASSAGTASYEQYF

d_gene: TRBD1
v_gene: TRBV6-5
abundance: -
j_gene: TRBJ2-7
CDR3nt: TGTGCCAGCACCCCAGGGGGCGGTGGTTACGAGCAGTACTTC
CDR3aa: CASTPGGGGYEQYF

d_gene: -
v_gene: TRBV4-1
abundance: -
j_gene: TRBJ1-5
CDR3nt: TGCGCCAGCAGCCAATTCCCGCCAGTATATAGCAATCAGCCCCAGCATTTT
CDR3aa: CASSQFPPVYSNQPQHF

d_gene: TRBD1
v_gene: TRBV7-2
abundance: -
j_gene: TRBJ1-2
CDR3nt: TGTGCCAGCAGAGCAGGGGGCGCAAGCGATGGCTACACCTTC
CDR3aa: CASRAGGASDGYTF

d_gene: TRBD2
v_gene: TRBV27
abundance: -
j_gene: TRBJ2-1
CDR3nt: TGTGCCAGCAGTCCCGATACTAGCGGGGTCTACAATGAGCAGTTCTTC
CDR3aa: CASSPDTSGVYNEQFF

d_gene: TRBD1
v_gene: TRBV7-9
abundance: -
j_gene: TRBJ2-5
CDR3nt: TGTGCCAGCAGCCCGGTGACAGGGTACTCCCAAGAGACCCAGTACTTC
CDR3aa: CASSPVTGYSQETQYF

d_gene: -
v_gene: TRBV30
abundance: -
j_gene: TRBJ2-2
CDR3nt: TGTGCCTGGAAACACAGGGTAGGGAACACCGGGGAGCTGTTTTTT
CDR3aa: CAWKHRVGNTGELFF

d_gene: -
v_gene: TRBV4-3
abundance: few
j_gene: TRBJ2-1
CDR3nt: TGCGCCAGCAGCCAAGATGACGTCGGGAATGAGCAGTTCTTC
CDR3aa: CASSQDDVGNEQFF

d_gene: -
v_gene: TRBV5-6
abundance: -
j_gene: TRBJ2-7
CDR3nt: TGTGCCAGCAGCTTTGTGGCATCCTACGAGCAGTACTTC
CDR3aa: CASSFVASYEQYF

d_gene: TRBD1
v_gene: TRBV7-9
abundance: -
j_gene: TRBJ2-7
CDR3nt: TGTGCCAGCAGCTTGCAGCCAGGGGGCCCGTACGAGCAGTACTTC
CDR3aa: CASSLQPGGPYEQYF

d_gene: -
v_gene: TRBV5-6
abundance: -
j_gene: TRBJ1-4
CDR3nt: TGTGCCAGCAGATCCCGGAGGACTAATGAAAAACTGTTTTTT
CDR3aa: CASRSRRTNEKLFF

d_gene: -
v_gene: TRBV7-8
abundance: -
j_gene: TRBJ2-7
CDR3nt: TGTGCCAGCAGCTTAAAAGTTCGGGACGAGCAGTACTTC
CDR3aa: CASSLKVRDEQYF

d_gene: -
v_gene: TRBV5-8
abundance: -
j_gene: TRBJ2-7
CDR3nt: TGTGCCAGCAGCTTATCCCTCCAGAACTACGAGCAGTACTTC
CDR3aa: CASSLSLQNYEQYF

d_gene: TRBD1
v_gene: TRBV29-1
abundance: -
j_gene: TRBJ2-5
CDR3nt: TGCAGCGTTGAAGGTGAATCTTTCCCGGGACAGGGGGCCCTACAAGAGACCCAGTACTTC
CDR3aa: CSVEGESFPGQGALQETQYF

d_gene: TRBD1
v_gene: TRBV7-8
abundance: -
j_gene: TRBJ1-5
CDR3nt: TGTGCCAGCAGCTCCTGGACAGGGCAGGGGCCCCAGCATTTT
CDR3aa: CASSSWTGQGPQHF